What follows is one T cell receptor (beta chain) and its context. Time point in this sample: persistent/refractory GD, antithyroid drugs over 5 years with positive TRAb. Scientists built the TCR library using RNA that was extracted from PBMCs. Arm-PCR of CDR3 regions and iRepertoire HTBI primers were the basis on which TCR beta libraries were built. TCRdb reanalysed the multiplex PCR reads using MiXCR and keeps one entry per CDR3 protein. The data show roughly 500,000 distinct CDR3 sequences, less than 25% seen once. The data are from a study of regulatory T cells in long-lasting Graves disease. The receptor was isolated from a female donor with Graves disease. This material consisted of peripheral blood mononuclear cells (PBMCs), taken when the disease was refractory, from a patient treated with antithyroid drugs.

The DNA for the CDR3 is TGCAGTGCCCCTCATCGAGCCACCGGGGAGCTGTTTTTT. It codes for CSAPHRATGELFF. The chain employs TRBV20-1 and TRBJ2-2; D not resolved. In germline, CDR1 is DFQATT, CDR2 SNEGSKA (reference sequence). With 6 bases removed from V and 4 bases from J, the gap between germline ends came to 12 bases. This CDR3 spans 13 amino acids.